The clone carrying this T cell receptor beta chain came up a few times. Antigen: not known. Trimming removed 3 bases at V and 4 bases at J, with 11 bases between. The CDR3 sequence is 13 residues long. From germline, CDR1 is SGHRS and CDR2 YFSETQ. Making TCR cDNA involved 5'RACE template switching, which added UMIs and a universal primer site. One entry per CDR3 protein results from TCRdb running MiXCR on the 5' RACE reads. The sample carries 300,000 or so distinct CDR3 sequences, approximately 13% recorded once. The data originate from a study of T cells after yellow fever vaccination. Broader study findings: CD4 and CD8 compartments shared a small share of clonotypes, likely from convergent recombination. Researchers cautioned that FACS-sorted repertoires could harbor abundant clonotypes contaminating from the bulk population. The booster saw the reappearance of most primary-vaccination clones (roughly 97% CD4, 88% CD8).

Material: CD4+ T cells sorted from PBMCs, obtained 45 days after the yellow fever booster vaccination. This sequence was found in a man aged 25-45 years who received the YFV17D yellow fever vaccine. The chain links TRBV5-1 to TRBJ2-7; possibly TRBD1 for D (6 bases). CDR3 coding DNA: TGCGCCAGCAGCTCCGGGACAAATTACGAGCAGTACTTC. Protein product: CASSSGTNYEQYF.